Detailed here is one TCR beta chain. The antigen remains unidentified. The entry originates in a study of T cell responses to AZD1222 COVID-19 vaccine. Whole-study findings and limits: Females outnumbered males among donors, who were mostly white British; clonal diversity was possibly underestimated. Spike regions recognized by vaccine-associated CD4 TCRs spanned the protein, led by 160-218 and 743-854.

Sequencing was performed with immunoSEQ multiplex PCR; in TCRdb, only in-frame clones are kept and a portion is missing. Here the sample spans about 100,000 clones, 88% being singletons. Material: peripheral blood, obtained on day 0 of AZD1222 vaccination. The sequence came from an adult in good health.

The CDR3 DNA reads as TGCGCCAACTACAGGCTCTCTGGAAACACCATATATTTT. It specifies CANYRLSGNTIYF. The V and J genes are TRBV5-1 and TRBJ1-3; weak D call: TRBD1 (5 bases). With 9 bases removed from V and 0 bases from J, the gap between germline ends came to 10 bases. The CDR3 runs 13 residues. Germline CDR1 and CDR2: SGHRS and YFSETQ.